Presented here are 28 T cell receptor beta chains from one specimen sequenced in a study of T cell responses to AZD1222 COVID-19 vaccine. Measured with immunoSEQ multiplex PCR; TCRdb has only the in-frame clones, and not every one. Of fewer than 110,000 clones in the sample, about nine tenths were seen once. The sequencing used peripheral blood, collected on day 0 of AZD1222 vaccination. The receptors were sampled from an adult in good health.

The rearrangement uses TRBV3-1 (or the pseudogene TRBV3-2) and TRBJ2-7; 11 bases fit TRBD2. The germline V gene has CDR1 LGHDT and CDR2 YNNKEL (reference sequence). The CDR3 sequence is 16 residues long. Trimming at V came to 4 bases and at J to 2 bases, leaving 7 bases not matched to a gene. CDR3 region: CASSRTLAGAAYEQYF. The CDR3 DNA reads TGTGCCAGCAGCCGGACACTAGCGGGAGCTGCCTACGAGCAGTACTTC.

The rearrangement joins TRBV20-1 to TRBJ1-2, with D possibly being TRBD1 (5 bases). The CDR3 spans 11 residues. V lost 4 bases, J lost 8 bases, and 11 bases lay in between. From germline, CDR1 is DFQATT and CDR2 SNEGSKA (reference sequence). The CDR3 spells CSANPRDGYTF. Written as DNA, the CDR3 is TGCAGTGCTAATCCCAGGGACGGCTACACCTTC.

The J gene is TRBJ2-3, the V gene TRBV5-4, with D perhaps TRBD2 (5 bases). Germline CDR1 reads SGHNT; CDR2 reads YYREEE (reference sequence). This CDR3 has 17 amino acids. V lost 4 bases to trimming and J lost 1 base, with 19 bases between them. CDR3 nucleotide sequence: TGTGCCAGCAGCCCCACCACCGGACTGGGAGGCACAGATACGCAGTATTTT. Translation gives CASSPTTGLGGTDTQYF.

The V call is TRBV30, the J call TRBJ2-1; D could derive from TRBD1 or TRBD2 (5 bases each). The CDR3 spans 14 residues. Trimming removed 2 bases from V and 5 bases from J, with 13 bases in between. CDR1 and CDR2 (germline): GTSNPN, SVGIG (reference sequence). The CDR3 nucleotides are TGTGCCTGGAGTCCCCCGGGACCCCACAATGAGCAGTTCTTC. It yields the protein CAWSPPGPHNEQFF.

J is TRBJ2-5 and V is TRBV9, with TRBD2 matching over 8 bases. Looked up from germline, CDR1 is SGDLS and CDR2 is YYNGEE. V shed 2 bases, J shed 1 base, and the junction held 10 bases outside the gene matches. The CDR3 has 17 amino acids. The CDR3 DNA sequence: TGTGCCAGCAGCGTGGGACTAGGAGGGTCAGCCCAAGAGACCCAGTACTTC. It is translated as CASSVGLGGSAQETQYF.

V and J are TRBV4-3 and TRBJ2-5; D is perhaps TRBD1 (5 bases). This CDR3 is 16 amino acids long. From germline, CDR1 is LGHNA and CDR2 YSLEER. The V gene lost 4 bases and the J gene lost 4 bases, with 19 bases spanning the gap. The CDR3 is CASSRSSQGRRETQYF. DNA for the CDR3: TGCGCCAGCAGCCGATCCAGTCAGGGCCGCCGAGAGACCCAGTACTTC.

The chain combines TRBV18 with TRBJ1-2, with D possibly matching TRBD1 (6 bases). This CDR3 contains 12 residues. Trimming took off 5 bases at V and 7 bases at J, with 11 bases between the two ends. The germline CDR1 and CDR2 sequences are KGHSH and LQKENI. The CDR3: CASSYREGGYTF. The CDR3 DNA follows: TGTGCCAGCTCATACAGGGAGGGTGGCTACACCTTC.

The rearrangement joins TRBV7-2 to TRBJ1-5, with D unresolved. Trimming took 5 bases from V and 0 from J, leaving 8 bases between them. This CDR3 is built from 14 residues. Germline loops: CDR1 SGHTA, CDR2 FQGNSA. In DNA form, the CDR3 reads TGTGCCAGCAGCAAGACGGATAGCAATCAGCCCCAGCATTTT. Protein sequence: CASSKTDSNQPQHF.

This clone was detected only once. The rearrangement uses TRBV3-1 (or the pseudogene TRBV3-2) and TRBJ2-2; no reliable D call. CDR3 length equals 15 residues. V lost 1 base, J lost 4 bases, and 10 bases lay in between. Germline values: CDR1 LGHDT, CDR2 YNNKEL (reference sequence). The CDR3 DNA sequence: TGTGCCAGCAGCCAAGGGGCCCTGGTCACCGGGGAGCTGTTTTTT. Translation: CASSQGALVTGELFF.

The chain links TRBV5-6 to TRBJ2-4; D gene unclear. The CDR3 totals 13 residues. Trimming stripped 1 base from V and 7 bases from J, with 9 bases between. Germline loops: CDR1 SGHDT, CDR2 YYEEEE. The CDR3 reads CASSLPEWNIQYF. CDR3 sequence (DNA): TGTGCCAGCAGCTTGCCCGAGTGGAACATTCAGTACTTC.

The chain uses TRBV27 and TRBJ1-1; D uncertain. The V gene's germline CDR1 is MNHEY and CDR2 SMNVEV (reference sequence). V was clipped by 4 bases and J by 0 bases, with 12 bases between them. CDR3 length equals 15 residues. The CDR3 loop is CASSSMTRMNTEAFF. CDR3 DNA: TGTGCCAGCAGTTCGATGACGAGAATGAACACTGAAGCTTTCTTT.

This clone was recorded only once. The chain has TRBV27 and TRBJ2-7, with D tentatively TRBD1 (6 bases). The V gene's germline CDR1 is MNHEY and CDR2 SMNVEV (reference sequence). Between the trimmed V and J ends, which lost 4 bases and 0 bases, there was a span of 13 bases. This CDR3 comprises 15 residues. The CDR3: CASSSQGRISYEQYF. The DNA of the CDR3 is TGTGCCAGCAGTTCCCAGGGGAGAATCTCCTACGAGCAGTACTTC.

The V and J genes are TRBV9 and TRBJ2-7; 7 bases are shared with TRBD1. CDR3 size: 16 residues. Per germline, CDR1 SGDLS and CDR2 YYNGEE. Trimming cost V 3 bases and J 4 bases; bases outside gene matches: 13. CDR3 region: CASSASGGTGLYEQYF. As DNA, the CDR3 is TGTGCCAGCAGCGCCTCAGGGGGAACGGGGCTTTACGAGCAGTACTTC.

The V and J genes are TRBV25-1 and TRBJ1-2; D ambiguous. In germline, CDR1 is MGHDK, CDR2 SYGVNS. Deletions cut 10 bases from V and 5 bases from J, with 11 bases between. This CDR3 is built from 11 residues. The CDR3 is CATTGLYGYTF. Here the CDR3 DNA reads TGTGCCACCACCGGCCTGTATGGCTACACCTTC.

This chain joins TRBV11-2 and TRBJ2-1, with D maybe TRBD2 (5 bases). This CDR3 is 13 amino acids long. The V and J ends lost 1 base and 9 bases respectively, with 10 bases between them. Germline V gene data show CDR1 as SGHAT and CDR2 as FQNNGV. CDR3 in amino acids: CASSLVAGLEQFF. DNA of the CDR3: TGTGCCAGCAGCTTAGTGGCGGGCCTTGAGCAGTTCTTC.

The chain is built from TRBV3-1 (or the pseudogene TRBV3-2) and TRBJ2-5; 7 bases line up with TRBD2. V lost 9 bases, J lost 2 bases, and 9 bases stayed unmatched. The CDR3 covers 14 residues. Germline V CDR1 and CDR2: LGHDT, YNNKEL (reference sequence). For the CDR3, the DNA is TGTGCCAGTAAGAAGCGGGACCTTCAAGAGACCCAGTACTTC. Encoded protein: CASKKRDLQETQYF.

This chain uses TRBV3-1 (or the pseudogene TRBV3-2) with TRBJ1-4, with a tentative D call TRBD1 (6 bases). V shed 4 bases and J shed 7 bases, with 13 bases lying between them. Looked up from germline, CDR1 is LGHDT and CDR2 is YNNKEL (reference sequence). The CDR3 covers 14 residues. The CDR3 region is CASSLRAGVEKLFF. CDR3 sequence (DNA): TGTGCCAGCAGCCTTAGGGCAGGGGTTGAAAAACTGTTTTTT.

This chain links TRBV7-9 with TRBJ2-5; D possibly corresponds to TRBD1 (5 bases). CDR3 size: 12 residues. Germline-derived CDR1 and CDR2 are SEHNR and FQNEAQ (reference sequence). Trimming took off 5 bases at V and 5 bases at J, with 9 bases between the two ends. In DNA form, the CDR3 reads TGTGCCAGCAGCCAGGGCTGGGAGACCCAGTACTTC. It encodes CASSQGWETQYF.

The chain uses TRBV27 and TRBJ1-1; D remains unclear. The CDR3 contains 13 residues. Trimming took off 0 bases at V and 8 bases at J, with 10 bases between the two ends. Germline V gene lookup returns CDR1 MNHEY and CDR2 SMNVEV (reference sequence). The CDR3 DNA sequence: TGTGCCAGCAGTTTATCCTTGGCGGGGGAAGCTTTCTTT. It is translated as CASSLSLAGEAFF.

The chain employs TRBV28 and TRBJ1-2; D remains unclear. This CDR3 spans 13 amino acids. Trimming left V 5 bases short and J 2 bases short, with 9 bases between. CDR1 and CDR2 from the germline V gene are MDHEN and SYDVKM. The CDR3 is CASSRGRNYGYTF. CDR3 nucleotide sequence: TGTGCCAGCAGTCGAGGACGGAACTATGGCTACACCTTC.

This sequence joins TRBV4-1 and TRBJ2-1; D is ambiguous. The germline V and J ends were trimmed by 4 bases and 4 bases, with 8 bases remaining between them. The CDR3 is 13 amino acids. Germline assignment: CDR1 MGHRA and CDR2 YSYEKL. Here the CDR3 reads CASSPAEYNEQFF. The CDR3 DNA sequence: TGCGCCAGCAGCCCCGCGGAGTACAATGAGCAGTTCTTC.

The chain is built from TRBV7-8 and TRBJ1-2; D gene ambiguous. Looked up from germline, CDR1 is SGHVS and CDR2 is FQNEAQ. V lost 8 bases to trimming and J lost 7 bases, with 14 bases between them. This CDR3 spans 12 amino acids. The CDR3: CASPSGSGGYTF. CDR3 sequence (DNA): TGTGCCAGCCCCTCCGGGTCGGGTGGCTACACCTTC. Full variable domain (rest looked up from reference TRBV7-8 and TRBJ1-2): GAGVSQSPRYKVAKRGQDVALRCDPISGHVSLFWYQQALGQGPEFLTYFQNEAQLDKSGLPSDRFFAERPEGSVSTLKIQRTQQEDSAVYLCASPSGSGGYTFGSGTRLTVV.

The gene calls are TRBV6-5 and TRBJ1-5; tentative D call: TRBD1 (6 bases). V was cut by 6 bases and J by 0 bases, with 12 bases left in between. CDR1 is MNHEY, CDR2 SVGAGI, per germline. This CDR3 has 15 residues. CDR3 loop: CASRTTGFSNQPQHF. CDR3 sequence (DNA): TGTGCCAGCAGGACAACAGGGTTTAGCAATCAGCCCCAGCATTTT.

J is TRBJ2-7 and V is TRBV6-4, with D possibly being TRBD2 (6 bases). CDR1 and CDR2 from the germline V gene are MRHNA and SNTAGT. This CDR3 has 15 residues. Trimming took 4 bases from V and 4 from J, leaving 17 bases between them. CDR3 coding DNA: TGTGCCAGCAGTGGTCCTAGCGCTCGTCATTACGAGCAGTACTTC. Translated, it gives CASSGPSARHYEQYF.

This chain joins TRBV7-3 and TRBJ2-1, with TRBD1 matching 8 bases. Germline assignment: CDR1 SGHTA and CDR2 FQGTGA. Trimming cost V 6 bases and J 0 bases; bases outside gene matches: 4. The CDR3 runs to 15 residues. The CDR3 DNA sequence: TGTGCCAGCAGTCAAACAGGGGGCTCCTACAATGAGCAGTTCTTC. It encodes CASSQTGGSYNEQFF.

The chain recombines TRBV28 with TRBJ2-5; TRBD1 matches 8 bases. This CDR3 contains 16 residues. J gave up 4 bases and V 4 bases, and 11 bases lay outside the gene matches. Per germline, CDR1 MDHEN and CDR2 SYDVKM. As DNA, the CDR3 is TGTGCCAGCAGTTCCTTGACAGGGGCACATGGAGAGACCCAGTACTTC. It encodes CASSSLTGAHGETQYF.

The rearrangement joins TRBV19 to TRBJ1-2, with 8 bases that match TRBD1. CDR3 length: 17 residues. Germline-derived CDR1 and CDR2 are LNHDA and SQIVND (reference sequence). Losses at the gene ends were 1 base for V and 4 bases for J; bases not matched to a gene: 11. CDR3 DNA: TGTGCCAGTAGTATAGCAGGGACAGGAGCTGGGGGCTATGGCTACACCTTC. This codes for CASSIAGTGAGGYGYTF.

The rearrangement links TRBV11-2 to TRBJ2-7; D remains ambiguous. Germline CDR1 and CDR2: SGHAT and FQNNGV. The CDR3 is 12 amino acids. The ends were cut back, 1 base at V and 5 bases at J, with 6 bases in the middle. The CDR3 region has the DNA TGTGCCAGCAGCTTAGGGTGGAACGAGCAGTACTTC. Translation: CASSLGWNEQYF.